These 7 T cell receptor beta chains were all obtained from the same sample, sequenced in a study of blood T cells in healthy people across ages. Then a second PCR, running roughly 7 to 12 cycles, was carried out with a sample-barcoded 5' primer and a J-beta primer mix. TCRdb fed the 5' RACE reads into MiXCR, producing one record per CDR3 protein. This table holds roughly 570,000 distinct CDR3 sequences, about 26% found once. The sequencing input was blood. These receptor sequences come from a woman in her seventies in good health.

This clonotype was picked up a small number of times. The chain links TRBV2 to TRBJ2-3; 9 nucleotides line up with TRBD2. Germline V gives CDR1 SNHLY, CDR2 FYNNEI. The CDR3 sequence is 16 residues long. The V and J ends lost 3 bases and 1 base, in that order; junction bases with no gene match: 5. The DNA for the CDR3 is TGTGCCAGCAGTGAGCGGCGGGGGGGCGGCACAGATACGCAGTATTTT. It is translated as CASSERRGGGTDTQYF.

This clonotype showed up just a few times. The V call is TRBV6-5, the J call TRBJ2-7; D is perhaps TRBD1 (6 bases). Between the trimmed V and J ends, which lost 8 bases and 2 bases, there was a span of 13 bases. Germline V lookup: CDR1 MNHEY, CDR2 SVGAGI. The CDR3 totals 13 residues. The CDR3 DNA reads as TGTGCCAGCTGCAGGGGATGGGCCTACGAGCAGTACTTC. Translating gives CASCRGWAYEQYF.

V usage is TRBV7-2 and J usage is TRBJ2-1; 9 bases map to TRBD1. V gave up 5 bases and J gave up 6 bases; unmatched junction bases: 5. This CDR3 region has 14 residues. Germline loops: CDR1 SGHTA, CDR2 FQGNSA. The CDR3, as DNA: TGTGCCAGCAGCCAGGGACAGGGTAGCAATGAGCAGTTCTTC. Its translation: CASSQGQGSNEQFF.

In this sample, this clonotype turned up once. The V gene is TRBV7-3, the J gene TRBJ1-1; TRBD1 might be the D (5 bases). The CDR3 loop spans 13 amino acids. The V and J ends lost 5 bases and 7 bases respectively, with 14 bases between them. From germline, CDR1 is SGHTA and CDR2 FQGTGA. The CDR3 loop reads CASSIRERGEAFF. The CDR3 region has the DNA TGTGCCAGCAGCATCAGGGAGAGGGGTGAAGCTTTCTTT.

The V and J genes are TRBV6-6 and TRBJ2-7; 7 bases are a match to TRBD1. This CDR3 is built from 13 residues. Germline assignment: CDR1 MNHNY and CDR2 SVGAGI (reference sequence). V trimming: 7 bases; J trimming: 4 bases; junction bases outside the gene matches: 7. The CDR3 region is CASNRDSLYEQYF. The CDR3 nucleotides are TGTGCCAGCAACCGGGACAGCCTATACGAGCAGTACTTC.

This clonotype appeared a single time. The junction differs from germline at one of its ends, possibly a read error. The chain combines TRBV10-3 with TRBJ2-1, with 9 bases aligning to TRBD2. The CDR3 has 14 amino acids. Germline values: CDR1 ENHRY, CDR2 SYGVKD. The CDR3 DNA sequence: TGTGCCATCGGTGAGGGACTAGCTTACAATGAGCAGTTCTTC. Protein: CAIGEGLAYNEQFF.

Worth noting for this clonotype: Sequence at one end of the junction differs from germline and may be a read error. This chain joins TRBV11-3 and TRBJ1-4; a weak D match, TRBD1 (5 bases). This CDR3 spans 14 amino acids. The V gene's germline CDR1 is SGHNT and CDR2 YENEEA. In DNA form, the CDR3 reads TGTGCCAGCAGTATTTCAGGGACGAATGAAAGACTGTTTTTT. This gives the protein CASSISGTNERLFF.